This T cell receptor (beta chain) was identified in a study of beta chain features in type 1 diabetes. Looked up from germline, CDR1 is LGHNT and CDR2 is FRNRAP. With 4 bases removed from V and 5 bases from J, the gap between germline ends came to 15 bases. The CDR3 contains 15 residues. In its sample, this clone was seen a few times. The antigen is not known. Isolation of CD4+ naive, central memory, regulatory and stem cell-like memory cells was achieved by sorting via CD45RO/CCR7/CD25/CD127/CD95/CD27. Sequencing targeted expressed TCRB transcripts, as all isolated RNA had been reverse transcribed. Generated by immunoSEQ multiplex PCR, the TCRdb table keeps only in-frame clones and is missing some. The sample records 160,000 or so clones, approximately 9.1% being singletons. Whole-study results and caveats: Relative to healthy donors, patients appeared to have naive, central memory and Treg TCRB repertoires that were more similar. It was not settled here whether HLA type affects TCRB rearrangement. Shortening of TCRB CDR3s, moderate but significant, appeared in all four CD4+ subsets of Type 1 diabetes patients.

V and J are TRBV12-5 and TRBJ2-1, with D maybe TRBD1 (5 bases). The specimen was central memory CD4+ T cells from blood. The sequence derives from a woman in her twenties or thirties with type 1 diabetes. The DNA for the CDR3 is TGTGCTAGTGGTTGGGCAGGGAAGAGGAACAATGAGCAGTTCTTC. Encoded protein: CASGWAGKRNNEQFF.